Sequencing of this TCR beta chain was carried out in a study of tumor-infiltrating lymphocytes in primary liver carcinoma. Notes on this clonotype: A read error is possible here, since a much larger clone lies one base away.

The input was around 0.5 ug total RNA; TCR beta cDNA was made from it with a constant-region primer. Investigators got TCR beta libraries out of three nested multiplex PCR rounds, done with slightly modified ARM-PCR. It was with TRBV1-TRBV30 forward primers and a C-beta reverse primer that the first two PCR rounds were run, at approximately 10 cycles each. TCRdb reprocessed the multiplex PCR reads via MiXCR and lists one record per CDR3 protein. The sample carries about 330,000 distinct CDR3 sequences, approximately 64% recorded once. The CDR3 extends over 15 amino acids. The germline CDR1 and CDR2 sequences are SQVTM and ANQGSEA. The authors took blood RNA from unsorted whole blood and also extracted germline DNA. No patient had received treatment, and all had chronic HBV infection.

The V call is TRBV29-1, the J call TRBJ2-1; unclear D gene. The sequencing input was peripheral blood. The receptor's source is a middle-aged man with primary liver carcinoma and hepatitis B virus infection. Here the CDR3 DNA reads TGCAGCGTTGAAGATATTCAGGACGTTTACAATGAGCAGCTCTTC. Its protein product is CSVEDIQDVYNEQLF.